This T cell receptor beta chain is from a study of T cell responses to AZD1222 COVID-19 vaccine. CDR1 is LGHNA, CDR2 YNFKEQ, per germline. The junction had 13 bases not matched to a gene; V was cut back by 10 bases and J by 5 bases. The CDR3 runs 16 residues. Second doses at about 4 or about 12 weeks were pooled. Method: immunoSEQ multiplex PCR; TCRdb's copy keeps in-frame clones and lacks some. Of approximately 150,000 clones listed, around 90% were seen once; the top ten hold 1.9%. This TCR came from an adult who received the AZD1222 COVID-19 vaccine. The sample was peripheral blood, taken 28 days after the second AZD1222 dose. This chain joins TRBV4-2 and TRBJ2-6; TRBD2 aligns across 8 bases. The CDR3 DNA reads as TGTGCCATAGCCCCGGCGGGGGGTAGTAGGGCCAACGTCCTGACTTTC. This codes for CAIAPAGGSRANVLTF.